The entry that follows covers one T cell receptor beta chain sequence. Its specificity is unknown. Sequencing was performed with immunoSEQ multiplex PCR; in TCRdb, only in-frame clones are kept and a portion is missing. The sample consists of roughly 80,000 clones, about 90% of them appearing once. CDR3 size: 13 residues. The germline CDR1 and CDR2 sequences are WSHSY and SAAADI. Trimming took off 0 bases at V and 12 bases at J, with 14 bases between the two ends. These data belong to a study of brain T cells in children with intractable seizures. The study's findings and limits: Pre- and post-surgery blood differed in depth, so pre-surgery absences may be undersampling.

The source was peripheral blood, collected at surgery. This rearrangement joins TRBV10-2 to TRBJ1-2; no clear D gene. This receptor was obtained from a girl aged 2 to 10 with Rasmussen encephalitis and intractable seizures. CDR3 in amino acids: CASSESPSLRDTF. CDR3 sequence (DNA): TGCGCCAGCAGTGAGTCCCCATCACTAAGGGACACCTTC.